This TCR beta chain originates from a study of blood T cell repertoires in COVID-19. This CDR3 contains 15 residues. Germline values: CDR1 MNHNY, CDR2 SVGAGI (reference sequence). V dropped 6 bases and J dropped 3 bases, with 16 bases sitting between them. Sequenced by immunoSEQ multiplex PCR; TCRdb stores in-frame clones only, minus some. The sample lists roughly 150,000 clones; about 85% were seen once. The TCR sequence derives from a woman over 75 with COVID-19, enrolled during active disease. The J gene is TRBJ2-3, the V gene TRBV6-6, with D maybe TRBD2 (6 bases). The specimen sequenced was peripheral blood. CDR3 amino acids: CASSQDYGRTDTQYF. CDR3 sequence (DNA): TGTGCCAGCAGCCAGGACTACGGTAGGACAGATACGCAGTATTTT.